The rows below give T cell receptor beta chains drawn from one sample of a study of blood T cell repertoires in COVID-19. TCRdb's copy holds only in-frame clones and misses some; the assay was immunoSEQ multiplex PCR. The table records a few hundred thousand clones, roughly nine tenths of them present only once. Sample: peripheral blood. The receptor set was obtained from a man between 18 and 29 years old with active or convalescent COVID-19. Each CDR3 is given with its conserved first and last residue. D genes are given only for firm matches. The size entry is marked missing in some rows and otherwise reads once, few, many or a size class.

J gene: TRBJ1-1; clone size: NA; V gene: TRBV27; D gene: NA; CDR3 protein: CASSPEGPTEAFF; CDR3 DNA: TGTGCCAGCAGCCCGGAGGGGCCCACTGAAGCTTTCTTT
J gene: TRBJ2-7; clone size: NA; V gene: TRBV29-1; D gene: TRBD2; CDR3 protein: CSVVWDGLDFRYF; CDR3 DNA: TGCAGCGTTGTATGGGACGGACTAGATTTTCGGTACTTC
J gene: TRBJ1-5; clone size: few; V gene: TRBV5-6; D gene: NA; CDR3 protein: CASSPSRGGIQHF; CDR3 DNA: TGTGCCAGCAGCCCCTCGAGGGGGGGCATCCAGCATTTT
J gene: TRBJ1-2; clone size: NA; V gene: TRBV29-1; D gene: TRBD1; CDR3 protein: CSVDRGRGDNYGYTF; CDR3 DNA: TGCAGCGTTGACAGGGGGCGCGGGGACAACTATGGCTACACCTTC
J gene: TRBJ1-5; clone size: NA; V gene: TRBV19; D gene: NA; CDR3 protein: CASSIGRGQPQHF; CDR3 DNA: TGTGCCAGTTCGATCGGTCGGGGGCAGCCCCAGCATTTT
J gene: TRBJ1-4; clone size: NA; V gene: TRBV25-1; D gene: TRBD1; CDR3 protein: CASSEYRGQTNEKLFF; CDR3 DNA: TGTGCCAGCAGTGAATACAGGGGGCAGACTAATGAAAAACTGTTTTTT
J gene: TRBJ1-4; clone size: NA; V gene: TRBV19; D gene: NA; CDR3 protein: CASSHERTAGGTNEKLFF; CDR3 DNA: TGTGCCAGTAGCCACGAGAGGACGGCGGGAGGTACTAATGAAAAACTGTTTTTT
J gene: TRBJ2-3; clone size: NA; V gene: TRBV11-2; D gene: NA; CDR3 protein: CASSLLGAATDTQYF; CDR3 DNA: TGTGCCAGCAGCTTATTGGGGGCGGCAACAGATACGCAGTATTTT
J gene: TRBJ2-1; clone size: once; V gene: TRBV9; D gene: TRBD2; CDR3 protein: CASSPRSSGGINEQFF; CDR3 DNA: TGTGCCAGCAGCCCGAGATCTAGCGGGGGGATCAATGAGCAGTTCTTC
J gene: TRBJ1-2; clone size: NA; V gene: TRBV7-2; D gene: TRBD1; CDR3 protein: CASSARTGGVHGYTF; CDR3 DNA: TGTGCCAGCAGCGCCCGGACAGGGGGAGTACATGGCTACACCTTC
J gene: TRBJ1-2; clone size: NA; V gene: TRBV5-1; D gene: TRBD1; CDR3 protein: CASSPGTGENYGYTF; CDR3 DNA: TGCGCCAGCAGCCCGGGGACAGGCGAGAACTATGGCTACACCTTC